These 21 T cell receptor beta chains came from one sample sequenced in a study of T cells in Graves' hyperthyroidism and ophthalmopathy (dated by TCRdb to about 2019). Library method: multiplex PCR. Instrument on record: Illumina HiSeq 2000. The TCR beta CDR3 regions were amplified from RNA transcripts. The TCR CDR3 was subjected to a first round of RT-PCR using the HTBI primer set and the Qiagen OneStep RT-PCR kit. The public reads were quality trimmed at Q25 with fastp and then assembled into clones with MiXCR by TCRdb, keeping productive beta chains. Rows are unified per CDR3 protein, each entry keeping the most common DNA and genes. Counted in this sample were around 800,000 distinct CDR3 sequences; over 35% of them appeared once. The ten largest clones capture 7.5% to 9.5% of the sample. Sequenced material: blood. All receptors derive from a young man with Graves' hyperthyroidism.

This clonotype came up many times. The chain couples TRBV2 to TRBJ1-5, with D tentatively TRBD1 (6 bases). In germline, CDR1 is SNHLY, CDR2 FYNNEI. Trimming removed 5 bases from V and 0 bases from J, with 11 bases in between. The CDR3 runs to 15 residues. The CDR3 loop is CASSPDRHSNQPQHF. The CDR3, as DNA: TGTGCCAGCAGTCCGGACAGACATAGCAATCAGCCCCAGCATTTT.

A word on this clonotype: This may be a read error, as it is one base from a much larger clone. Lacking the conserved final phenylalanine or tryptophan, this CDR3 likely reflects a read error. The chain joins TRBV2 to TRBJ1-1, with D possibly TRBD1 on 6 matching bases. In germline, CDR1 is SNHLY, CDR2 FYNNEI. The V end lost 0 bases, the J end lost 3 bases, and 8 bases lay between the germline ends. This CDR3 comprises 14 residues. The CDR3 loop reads CASSEAPGDTEAFL. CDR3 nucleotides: TGTGCCAGCAGTGAAGCTCCAGGGGACACTGAAGCTTTCCTT.

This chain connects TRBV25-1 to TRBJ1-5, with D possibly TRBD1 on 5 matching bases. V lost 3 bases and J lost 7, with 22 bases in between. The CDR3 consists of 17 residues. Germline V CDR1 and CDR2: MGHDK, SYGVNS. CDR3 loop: CASSEGYRRPQEQPQHF. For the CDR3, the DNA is TGTGCCAGCAGTGAGGGTTACAGGCGCCCGCAGGAACAGCCCCAGCATTTT.

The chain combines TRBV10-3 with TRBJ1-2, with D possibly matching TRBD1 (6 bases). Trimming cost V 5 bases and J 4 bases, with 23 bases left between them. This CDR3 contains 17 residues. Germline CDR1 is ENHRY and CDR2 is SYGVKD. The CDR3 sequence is CAISPLGGGDGPYGYTF. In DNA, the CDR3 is TGTGCCATCAGTCCATTAGGGGGAGGGGACGGTCCCTATGGCTACACCTTC.

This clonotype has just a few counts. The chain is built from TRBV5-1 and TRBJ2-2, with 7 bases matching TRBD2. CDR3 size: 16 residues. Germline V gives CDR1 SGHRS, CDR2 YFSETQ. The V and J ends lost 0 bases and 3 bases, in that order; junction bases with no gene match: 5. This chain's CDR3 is CASSLDGGRDTGELFF. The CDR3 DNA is TGCGCCAGCAGCTTGGATGGAGGGAGGGACACCGGGGAGCTGTTTTTT.

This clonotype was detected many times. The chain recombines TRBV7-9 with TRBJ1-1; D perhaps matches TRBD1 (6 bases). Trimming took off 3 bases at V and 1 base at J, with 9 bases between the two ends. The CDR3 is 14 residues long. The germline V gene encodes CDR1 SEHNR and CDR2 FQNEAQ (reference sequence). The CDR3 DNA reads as TGTGCCAGCAGCTTCCCGGACAGGAACACTGAAGCTTTCTTT. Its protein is CASSFPDRNTEAFF.

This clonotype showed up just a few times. DNA of the CDR3: TGTGCCAGCGCAGGGGCCGGAAACACCATATATTTT. Protein product: CASAGAGNTIYF. The V and J genes are TRBV6-1 and TRBJ1-3, with TRBD1 as a possible D gene (6 bases). Trimming pared 8 bases from V and 4 bases from J, leaving 9 bases between. The germline CDR1 and CDR2 sequences are MNHNS and SASEGT. The CDR3 has 12 residues.

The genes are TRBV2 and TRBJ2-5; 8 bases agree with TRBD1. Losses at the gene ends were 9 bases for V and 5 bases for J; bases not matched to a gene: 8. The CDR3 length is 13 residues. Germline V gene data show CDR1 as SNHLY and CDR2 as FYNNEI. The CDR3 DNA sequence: TGTGCCAGTGGGGGGACAGGTTCCGAGACCCAGTACTTC. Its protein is CASGGTGSETQYF.

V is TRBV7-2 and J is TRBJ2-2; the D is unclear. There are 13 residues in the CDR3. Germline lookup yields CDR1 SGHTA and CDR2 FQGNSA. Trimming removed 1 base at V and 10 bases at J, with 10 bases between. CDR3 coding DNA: TGTGCCAGCAGCTTAGACCCAAAGGAGGAGCTGTTTTTT. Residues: CASSLDPKEELFF. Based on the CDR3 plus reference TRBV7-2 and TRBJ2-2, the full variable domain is GAGVSQSPSNKVTEKGKDVELRCDPISGHTALYWYRQSLGQGLEFLIYFQGNSAPDKSGLPSDRFSAERTGGSVSTLTIQRTQQEDSAVYLCASSLDPKEELFFGEGSRLTVL.

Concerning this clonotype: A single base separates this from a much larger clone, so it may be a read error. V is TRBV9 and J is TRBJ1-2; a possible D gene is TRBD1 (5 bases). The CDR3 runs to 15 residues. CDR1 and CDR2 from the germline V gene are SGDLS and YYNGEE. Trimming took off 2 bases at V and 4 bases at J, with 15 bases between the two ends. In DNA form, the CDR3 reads TGTGCCAGCAGCGTCTCTCGGACACCTATCTATGGCTACACCTTC. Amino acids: CASSVSRTPIYGYTF.

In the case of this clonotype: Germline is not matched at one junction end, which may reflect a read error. CDR3 sequence (DNA): TGCAGTGCCCTAGGTCGGAACACTAAAGCTTTCTTT. Protein: CSALGRNTKAFF. The V gene is TRBV20-1, the J gene TRBJ1-1; D ambiguous. The length of the CDR3 is 12 residues. Germline CDR1 reads DFQATT; CDR2 reads SNEGSKA (reference sequence).

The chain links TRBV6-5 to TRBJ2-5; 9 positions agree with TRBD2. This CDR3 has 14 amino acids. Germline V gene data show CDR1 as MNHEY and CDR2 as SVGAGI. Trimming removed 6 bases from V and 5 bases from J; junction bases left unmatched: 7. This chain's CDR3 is CASSVAGEPETQYF. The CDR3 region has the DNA TGTGCCAGCAGCGTAGCGGGAGAACCGGAGACCCAGTACTTC.

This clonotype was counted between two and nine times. The CDR3 nucleotides are TGTGCCAGCAGCCTCACAGGGGAGTCTGAAGCTTTCTTT. Its translation is CASSLTGESEAFF. The genes are TRBV12-3 or TRBV12-4 and TRBJ1-1, with 7 bases fitting TRBD1. J was trimmed by 6 bases and V by 6 bases; bases with no gene match: 7. The CDR3 totals 13 residues.

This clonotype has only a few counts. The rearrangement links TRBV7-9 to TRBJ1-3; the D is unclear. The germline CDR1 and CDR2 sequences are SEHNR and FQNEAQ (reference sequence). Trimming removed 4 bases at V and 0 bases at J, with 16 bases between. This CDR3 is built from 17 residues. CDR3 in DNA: TGTGCCAGCAGCTCCCCCGGGCAGGCAAGCTCTGGAAACACCATATATTTT. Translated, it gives CASSSPGQASSGNTIYF.

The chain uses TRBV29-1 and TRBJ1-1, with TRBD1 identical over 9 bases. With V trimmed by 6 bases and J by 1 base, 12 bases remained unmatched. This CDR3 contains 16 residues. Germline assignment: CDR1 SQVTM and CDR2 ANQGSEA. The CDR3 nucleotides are TGCAGCGTAGATTTGGACAGGGGAGGGGAGAACACTGAAGCTTTCTTT. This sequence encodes CSVDLDRGGENTEAFF.

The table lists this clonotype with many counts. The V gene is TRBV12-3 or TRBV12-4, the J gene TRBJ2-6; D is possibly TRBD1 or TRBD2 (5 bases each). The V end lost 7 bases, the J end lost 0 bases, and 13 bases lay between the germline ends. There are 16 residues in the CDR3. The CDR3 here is CASTRDGISGANVLTF. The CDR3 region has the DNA TGTGCCAGCACCCGGGACGGAATCTCTGGGGCCAACGTCCTGACTTTC.

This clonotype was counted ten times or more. The CDR3 DNA follows: TGTGCCAGCAGCTTAGTCGGGAGAAGCGAGACCCAGTACTTC. As protein: CASSLVGRSETQYF. This chain links TRBV7-9 with TRBJ2-5; possible D gene TRBD2, 6 bases. Looked up from germline, CDR1 is SEHNR and CDR2 is FQNEAQ (reference sequence). This CDR3 is 14 amino acids long. V was clipped by 1 base and J by 5 bases, with 11 bases between them.

This CDR3 is CASSPLGRRPGAEAFF. The DNA of the CDR3 is TGTGCCAGCAGCCCCTTGGGGCGGCGACCTGGGGCTGAAGCTTTCTTT. This rearrangement joins TRBV11-2 to TRBJ1-1, with D possibly being TRBD1 (5 bases). Between the trimmed V and J ends, which lost 5 bases and 6 bases, there was a span of 22 bases. There are 16 residues in the CDR3. Germline-derived CDR1 and CDR2 are SGHAT and FQNNGV.

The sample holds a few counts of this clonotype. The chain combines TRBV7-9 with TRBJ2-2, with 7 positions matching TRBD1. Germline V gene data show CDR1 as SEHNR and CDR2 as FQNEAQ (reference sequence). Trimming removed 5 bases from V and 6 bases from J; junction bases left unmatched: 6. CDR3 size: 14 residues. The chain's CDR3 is CASSPYTGAGELFF. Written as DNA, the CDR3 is TGTGCCAGCAGCCCATATACAGGGGCCGGGGAGCTGTTTTTT.

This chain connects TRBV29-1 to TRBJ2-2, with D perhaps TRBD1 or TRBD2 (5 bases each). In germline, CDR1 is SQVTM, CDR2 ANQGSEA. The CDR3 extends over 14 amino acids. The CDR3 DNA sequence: TGCAGTGAATGGGGGACGGGGAACACCGGGGAGCTGTTTTTT. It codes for CSEWGTGNTGELFF.

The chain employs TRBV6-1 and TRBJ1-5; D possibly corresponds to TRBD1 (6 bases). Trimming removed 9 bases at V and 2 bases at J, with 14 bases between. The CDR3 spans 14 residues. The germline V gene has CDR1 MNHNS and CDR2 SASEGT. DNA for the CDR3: TGTGCCAGTGAGGGGACACACCGCAATCAGCCCCAGCATTTT. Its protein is CASEGTHRNQPQHF.